This paragraph covers one T cell receptor beta chain sequence. Its antigen is as yet unknown. The V gene's germline CDR1 is SQVTM and CDR2 ANQGSEA. This CDR3 spans 16 amino acids. Trimming cost V 6 bases and J 2 bases; bases outside gene matches: 7. Sequencing used immunoSEQ multiplex PCR; TCRdb keeps in-frame clones, though not all of them. Of tens of thousands of clones in the sample, around 90% were seen once. All the patients suffered relapse after autologous stem cell transplantation, and brentuximab vedotin exposure differed. This entry comes from a study of PD-1 blockade in classical Hodgkin lymphoma. General study points: CD4+ TCR diversity, unlike CD8+, rose significantly by C4D1.

V usage is TRBV29-1 and J usage is TRBJ2-6, with 10 positions matching TRBD1. This sequence originates from a human donor with classical Hodgkin lymphoma. The source was peripheral blood mononuclear cells (PBMCs), collected at baseline. CDR3 sequence (DNA): TGCAGCGTATCGGGACAGGGGACTCCTGGGGCCAACGTCCTGACTTTC. Protein product: CSVSGQGTPGANVLTF.